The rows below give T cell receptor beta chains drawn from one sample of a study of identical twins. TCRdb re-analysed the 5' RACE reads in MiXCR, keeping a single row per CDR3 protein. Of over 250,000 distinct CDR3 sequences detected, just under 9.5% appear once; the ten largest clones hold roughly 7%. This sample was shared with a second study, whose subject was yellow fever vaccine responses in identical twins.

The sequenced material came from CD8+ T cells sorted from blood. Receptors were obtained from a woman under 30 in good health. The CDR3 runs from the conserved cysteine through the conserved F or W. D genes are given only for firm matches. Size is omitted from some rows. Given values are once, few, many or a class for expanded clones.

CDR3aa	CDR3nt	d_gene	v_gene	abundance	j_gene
CAWSVQQDTDTQYF	TGTGCCTGGAGTGTCCAACAGGACACAGATACGCAGTATTTT	-	TRBV30	few	TRBJ2-3
CSASSFRDRLYEQYF	TGCAGTGCTAGTTCTTTCCGGGACAGGCTCTACGAGCAGTACTTC	TRBD1	TRBV20-1	many	TRBJ2-7
CASSLAPGNAYEQYF	TGTGCCAGCAGCTTGGCCCCCGGGAACGCCTACGAGCAGTACTTC	-	TRBV5-4	few	TRBJ2-7
CAWSVASGADTQYF	TGTGCCTGGAGTGTTGCTAGTGGCGCAGATACGCAGTATTTT	-	TRBV30	few	TRBJ2-3
CASSKGLAPDTQYF	TGTGCCAGTAGTAAGGGACTAGCACCAGATACGCAGTATTTT	TRBD2	TRBV19	-	TRBJ2-3
CASRDRVFTDTQYF	TGTGCCAGCCGGGACAGGGTATTCACAGATACGCAGTATTTT	TRBD1	TRBV19	many	TRBJ2-3
CSVDSVGTYEQYF	TGCAGCGTTGATAGTGTAGGAACCTACGAGCAGTACTTC	-	TRBV29-1	many	TRBJ2-7
CASSPGSGSLSYEQYF	TGTGCTAGCTCCCCAGGCAGCGGGAGTCTTTCCTACGAGCAGTACTTC	TRBD2	TRBV12-5	few	TRBJ2-7
CASSEYGRETQYF	TGTGCCAGCAGTGAATATGGGAGAGAGACCCAGTACTTC	-	TRBV25-1	-	TRBJ2-5
CATSRVIQETQYF	TGTGCCACCAGCAGAGTGATCCAAGAGACCCAGTACTTC	-	TRBV15	few	TRBJ2-5
CASSGIQDTQYF	TGTGCCAGCAGTGGAATTCAAGATACGCAGTATTTT	-	TRBV27	few	TRBJ2-3
CASSPDEGGGNQPQHF	TGTGCCAGCTCACCAGACGAAGGGGGAGGCAATCAGCCCCAGCATTTT	-	TRBV18	-	TRBJ1-5
CSVYLTGAADLFMNTEAFF	TGCAGCGTCTACCTGACAGGGGCGGCCGACCTCTTCATGAACACTGAAGCTTTCTTT	TRBD1	TRBV29-1	-	TRBJ1-1
CASSTGLSDGELFF	TGTGCCAGCAGTACGGGACTAAGCGACGGGGAGCTGTTTTTT	TRBD2	TRBV12-3/TRBV12-4	-	TRBJ2-2
CASSSGATSNEKLFF	TGTGCCAGCAGCTCCGGGGCGACTTCTAATGAAAAACTGTTTTTT	-	TRBV7-9	many	TRBJ1-4
CASSDRGSGAPYEQYF	TGTGCCAGCAGTGATCGGGGGTCAGGGGCCCCCTACGAGCAGTACTTC	-	TRBV25-1	few	TRBJ2-7
CSVEALEVEQFF	TGCAGCGTTGAAGCACTGGAGGTTGAGCAGTTCTTC	-	TRBV29-1	many	TRBJ2-1
CASSSGAGEAFF	TGTGCCAGCAGCTCCGGGGCAGGGGAAGCTTTCTTT	-	TRBV7-9	-	TRBJ1-1
CASPPGRKADTQYF	TGTGCCAGCCCCCCAGGGAGAAAAGCAGATACGCAGTATTTT	-	TRBV6-1	-	TRBJ2-3
CASSQPSGAAQETQYF	TGTGCCAGCAGCCAACCTAGCGGGGCGGCCCAAGAGACCCAGTACTTC	TRBD2	TRBV3-1	-	TRBJ2-5
CATSDLRDSNTGELFF	TGTGCCACCAGTGATTTGCGGGACTCGAACACCGGGGAGCTGTTTTTT	-	TRBV24-1	many	TRBJ2-2
CGSEVLTYNEQFF	TGCGGATCAGAGGTACTAACTTACAATGAGCAGTTCTTC	-	TRBV29-1	few	TRBJ2-1
CASSAEYTEQFF	TGTGCCAGCAGTGCTGAGTATACCGAGCAGTTCTTC	-	TRBV2	few	TRBJ2-1
CSVEVASHESYEQYF	TGCAGCGTTGAAGTCGCGTCCCATGAGAGCTACGAGCAGTACTTC	-	TRBV29-1	-	TRBJ2-7
CSVEYGGNYNEQFF	TGCAGCGTTGAATACGGGGGGAACTACAATGAGCAGTTCTTC	TRBD2	TRBV29-1	many	TRBJ2-1
CASSLRDNPYEQYF	TGTGCCAGCAGTTTGAGGGACAACCCCTACGAGCAGTACTTC	-	TRBV28	many	TRBJ2-7
CSVPGGDYTF	TGCAGCGTTCCGGGGGGTGACTACACCTTC	-	TRBV29-1	many	TRBJ1-2
CSVESDEQYF	TGCAGCGTTGAATCCGACGAGCAGTACTTC	-	TRBV29-1	-	TRBJ2-7
CASSQESRAGNEQFF	TGCGCCAGCAGCCAAGAAAGCAGGGCTGGCAATGAGCAGTTCTTC	-	TRBV4-3	many	TRBJ2-1
CASSRTSGSRDEQFF	TGTGCCAGTAGTAGGACTAGCGGGAGTCGGGATGAGCAGTTCTTC	TRBD2	TRBV19	few	TRBJ2-1
CASSLHPSYEQYF	TGTGCCAGCAGCTTACATCCCTCCTACGAGCAGTACTTC	-	TRBV11-2	-	TRBJ2-7
CASCTGDSSYNEQFF	TGTGCCAGCTGCACCGGCGATTCATCCTACAATGAGCAGTTCTTC	-	TRBV7-9	many	TRBJ2-1
CASSSDSRLAFNEQFF	TGTGCCAGCAGCTCCGACAGCAGACTAGCTTTCAATGAGCAGTTCTTC	TRBD2	TRBV7-9	few	TRBJ2-1
CASSYRSENTEAFF	TGTGCCAGCAGTTACAGGTCGGAGAACACTGAAGCTTTCTTT	-	TRBV6-5	many	TRBJ1-1
CSADAQGLAIYEQYF	TGCAGTGCCGATGCACAGGGTCTTGCGATCTACGAGCAGTACTTC	-	TRBV20-1	-	TRBJ2-7
CASTSRGTNEKLFF	TGTGCCAGCACCTCCCGGGGGACTAATGAAAAACTGTTTTTT	-	TRBV5-4	few	TRBJ1-4
CSRGTSGTYEQYF	TGCAGTCGAGGGACTAGCGGGACCTACGAGCAGTACTTC	TRBD2	TRBV20-1	few	TRBJ2-7
CSARGELAASYEQYF	TGCAGTGCTAGAGGGGAACTAGCGGCCTCCTACGAGCAGTACTTC	TRBD2	TRBV20-1	-	TRBJ2-7
CASNVAGSLEQYF	TGCGCCAGCAACGTAGCGGGGTCTCTCGAGCAGTACTTC	TRBD2	TRBV5-1	-	TRBJ2-7
CASTHLPIDSNQPQHF	TGTGCCAGCACCCACCTCCCCATAGATAGCAATCAGCCCCAGCATTTT	-	TRBV27	few	TRBJ1-5
CSARDVAASTDTQYF	TGCAGTGCTAGAGATGTGGCGGCGAGCACAGATACGCAGTATTTT	-	TRBV20-1	-	TRBJ2-3
CSGDKWPYGYEQYF	TGCAGTGGGGATAAATGGCCTTACGGCTACGAGCAGTACTTC	-	TRBV20-1	-	TRBJ2-7
CASSQENAGPSYEQYF	TGTGCCAGCAGCCAAGAAAATGCGGGGCCCTCCTACGAGCAGTACTTC	-	TRBV3-1	few	TRBJ2-7
CASSFLSRQGVGTDTQYF	TGTGCCAGCAGTTTTCTCTCACGGCAGGGGGTAGGGACAGATACGCAGTATTTT	TRBD1	TRBV28	many	TRBJ2-3
CSVDERDSGTDTQYF	TGCAGCGTTGATGAGCGGGACTCGGGCACAGATACGCAGTATTTT	TRBD2	TRBV29-1	many	TRBJ2-3
CASSGELAGVPYEQYF	TGTGCCAGCAGTGGGGAGCTAGCGGGAGTGCCCTACGAGCAGTACTTC	TRBD2	TRBV27	few	TRBJ2-7
CASQKGPWETQYF	TGTGCCAGCCAAAAGGGGCCGTGGGAGACCCAGTACTTC	-	TRBV28	-	TRBJ2-5
CASSQEGAVGELFF	TGCGCCAGCAGCCAAGAGGGGGCGGTCGGGGAGCTGTTTTTT	-	TRBV4-1	many	TRBJ2-2
CAITPSDSNTGELFF	TGTGCCATCACCCCGTCTGATTCGAACACCGGGGAGCTGTTTTTT	-	TRBV10-3	many	TRBJ2-2
CASNAGISGGIDEQYF	TGTGCCAGCAACGCGGGCATATCCGGGGGAATTGACGAGCAGTACTTC	-	TRBV12-3/TRBV12-4	many	TRBJ2-7
CASRESGAYNEQFF	TGTGCCAGCAGAGAATCAGGGGCCTACAATGAGCAGTTCTTC	-	TRBV3-1	few	TRBJ2-1
CASSLEGYPIGEQYF	TGTGCCAGCAGCTTAGAGGGTTACCCCATCGGGGAGCAGTACTTC	-	TRBV11-2	few	TRBJ2-7
CSSSSLTGGSSYEQYF	TGTTCCAGCAGCTCATTAACAGGGGGTAGCTCCTACGAGCAGTACTTC	TRBD1	TRBV7-9	few	TRBJ2-7
CASSEGTGPHEQYF	TGTGCCAGCAGTGAGGGGACAGGTCCCCACGAGCAGTACTTC	TRBD1	TRBV2	-	TRBJ2-7
CASSTYPYNEQFF	TGTGCCAGCAGTACCTACCCTTACAATGAGCAGTTCTTC	-	TRBV6-1	many	TRBJ2-1
CASSQDVGGYIQYF	TGTGCCAGCAGCCAAGATGTGGGGGGATACATTCAGTACTTC	-	TRBV4-2	many	TRBJ2-4
CASSLLGPERDTQYF	TGTGCCAGCAGCCTGCTCGGGCCAGAACGAGATACGCAGTATTTT	-	TRBV7-9	-	TRBJ2-3
CASSLASSPLHF	TGTGCCAGCAGCTTAGCTAGTTCACCCCTCCACTTT	-	TRBV11-2	many	TRBJ1-6
CSVTFPGTSGPPSQFF	TGCAGCGTTACTTTCCCCGGAACTAGCGGGCCCCCATCCCAGTTCTTC	TRBD2	TRBV29-1	many	TRBJ2-1
CSARDREGLYEQYF	TGCAGTGCTAGAGATCGGGAGGGCCTCTACGAGCAGTACTTC	TRBD2	TRBV20-1	few	TRBJ2-7